This T cell receptor (beta chain) was recovered during a study of T cell responses to AZD1222 COVID-19 vaccine. V dropped 11 bases and J dropped 5 bases, with 12 bases sitting between them. CDR3 length: 11 amino acids. The germline gives CDR1 MDHEN, CDR2 SYDVKM. The study, taken as a whole, reports: Among the donors, most were white British and more were female, and clonal diversity was possibly underestimated. Only 5 or 6 individuals given AZD1222 were seropositive at baseline.

Concerning this clone itself: What it recognizes is unknown.

Profiled with immunoSEQ multiplex PCR; TCRdb holds only in-frame clones, not every one. The sample has more than 110,000 clones; about 87% are singletons. The source of this sequence is an adult in good health. This chain uses TRBV28 with TRBJ1-1; D gene uncertain. The sample here was peripheral blood, taken on day 0 of AZD1222 vaccination. CDR3: CAVVGLTEAFF. The CDR3 DNA is TGTGCCGTCGTAGGGCTTACTGAAGCTTTCTTT.